This T cell receptor beta chain is from a study of beta chain features in type 1 diabetes. Concerning this clone itself: As yet, its antigen is unknown.

Each of the CD4+ naive, central memory, regulatory and stem cell-like memory populations was sorted via CD45RO/CCR7/CD25/CD127/CD95/CD27. All of the isolated RNA was reverse transcribed, so expressed TCRB transcripts were sequenced. TCRdb's table, derived via immunoSEQ multiplex PCR, lists solely in-frame clones and lacks some. The data hold tens of thousands of clones, with 65% observed a single time. Trimming cost V 5 bases and J 4 bases; bases outside gene matches: 14. CDR1 and CDR2 (germline): SQVTM, ANQGSEA. The CDR3 sequence is 17 residues long. Whole-study findings and limits: Patients with type 1 diabetes showed fewer VDJ junction insertions and more deletions. Shorter TCRB CDR3s, moderately but significantly so, were found in Type 1 diabetes patients in all four CD4+ subsets.

V usage is TRBV29-1 and J usage is TRBJ2-5, with 12 bases aligning to TRBD2. Sequencing was carried out using Tregs from blood. The TCR comes from a woman between 25 and 40 years old with type 1 diabetes. The CDR3 DNA is TGCAGCGTTTCTCCGGCGGGCGGACTAGCGGGACGAGAGACCCAGTACTTC. As protein: CSVSPAGGLAGRETQYF.